These 30 T cell receptor beta chains were sequenced from one sample in a study of T cells expressing NK-cell markers. Reanalyzing the 5' RACE reads, TCRdb keeps one entry per CDR3 protein, without DNA. The table for this sample gives 300,000 to 450,000 distinct CDR3 sequences. The sample was blood T cells: a sorted CD56 or NKG2C T cell subset, CD4+ or CD8+ T cells, or bulk PBMC T cells (not recorded which). These receptors came from a man aged 18 to 69 in good health.

The J gene is TRBJ2-7, the V gene TRBV12-3 or TRBV12-4; the D call from TCRdb, TRBD1, cannot be confirmed without DNA. The CDR3 length is 15 residues. CDR3 region: CASSPGTGVGYEQYF.

V and J are TRBV7-2 and TRBJ1-1; with no DNA, the TCRdb D assignment of TRBD1 cannot be verified. Germline CDR1 and CDR2: SGHTA and FQGNSA. This CDR3 spans 14 amino acids. CDR3 amino acids: CASSSVGVDTEAFF. Complete variable domain (other parts from reference TRBV7-2 and TRBJ1-1): GAGVSQSPSNKVTEKGKDVELRCDPISGHTALYWYRQSLGQGLEFLIYFQGNSAPDKSGLPSDRFSAERTGGSVSTLTIQRTQQEDSAVYLCASSSVGVDTEAFFGQGTRLTVV.

The V call is TRBV11-2, the J call TRBJ2-7. CDR3 length: 14 amino acids. Germline values: CDR1 SGHAT, CDR2 FQNNGV. The chain's CDR3 is CASSLNSEDYEQYF.

V usage is TRBV19 and J usage is TRBJ2-7; TCRdb returns TRBD1, unconfirmable since there is no DNA. The germline V gene encodes CDR1 LNHDA and CDR2 SQIVND (reference sequence). The CDR3 loop spans 15 amino acids. The CDR3 here is CASTKTGGFAGEQYF.

The CDR3 region is CASSPGLSYEQYF. V gene TRBV18 combines with J gene TRBJ2-7. Germline V lookup: CDR1 KGHSH, CDR2 LQKENI. The CDR3 runs 13 residues.

The gene calls are TRBV12-3 or TRBV12-4 and TRBJ2-6; as DNA is missing, the TRBD1 call by TCRdb cannot be tested. The CDR3 runs 14 residues. This CDR3 reads CASRRGSGANVLTF.

This chain connects TRBV28 to TRBJ2-5. This CDR3 is built from 14 residues. Per the germline V gene, CDR1 is MDHEN and CDR2 is SYDVKM. CDR3 residues: CASSLASIPETQYF.

The V gene is TRBV3-1, the J gene TRBJ1-2; the TCRdb D gene call, TRBD1, has no DNA to confirm it. The CDR3 consists of 13 residues. Germline CDR1 LGHDT, CDR2 YNNKEL (reference sequence). This CDR3 is CASSQTEPWGYTF.

This chain uses TRBV15 with TRBJ2-1; the D gene TCRdb calls, TRBD1, cannot be checked with no DNA. Germline V gene sequence: CDR1 LNHNV, CDR2 YYDKDF (reference sequence). This CDR3 region has 14 residues. CDR3 amino acids: CATRDRGRNNEQFF.

The chain has TRBV11-2 and TRBJ2-2; TCRdb picks TRBD1, but there is no DNA to check that call. This CDR3 comprises 17 residues. Germline V gene data show CDR1 as SGHAT and CDR2 as FQNNGV. The CDR3 spells CASSQRWGLSNTGELFF.

This sequence joins TRBV7-9 and TRBJ2-3; TCRdb proposes TRBD1, but this gene call is untestable without DNA. This CDR3 spans 15 amino acids. Germline V CDR1 and CDR2: SEHNR, FQNEAQ (reference sequence). The CDR3 loop is CASSSVWGGIDTQYF.

This sequence joins TRBV4-2 and TRBJ2-2; TCRdb selects TRBD2, and the lack of DNA leaves this call unchecked. This CDR3 is built from 20 residues. Germline V CDR1 and CDR2: LGHNA, YNFKEQ. The CDR3 is CASSQTTLAGRIGVTGELFF.

The chain joins TRBV6-5 to TRBJ2-7; with no DNA, the TCRdb D assignment of TRBD2 cannot be verified. Germline loops: CDR1 MNHEY, CDR2 SVGAGI. The CDR3 totals 14 residues. CDR3 loop: CASSFSRTNYEQYF.

V gene TRBV20-1 combines with J gene TRBJ2-3; TCRdb lists TRBD1, though no DNA is available to test this call. This CDR3 has 16 amino acids. The germline gives CDR1 DFQATT, CDR2 SNEGSKA (reference sequence). Here the CDR3 reads CSARVSDSHRTDTQYF.

The V call is TRBV27, the J call TRBJ2-2; no DNA is available, so the TRBD1 call from TCRdb remains unchecked. This CDR3 is built from 16 residues. The germline gives CDR1 MNHEY, CDR2 SMNVEV (reference sequence). This chain's CDR3 is CASSRQGRRVTGELFF.

V is TRBV20-1 and J is TRBJ2-7; TCRdb returns TRBD1, unconfirmable since there is no DNA. In germline, CDR1 is DFQATT, CDR2 SNEGSKA (reference sequence). The CDR3 runs 15 residues. The CDR3 reads CSARYQPGGGDEQYF.

This chain connects TRBV25-1 to TRBJ2-5; TCRdb's assignment of TRBD2 cannot be checked, as there is no DNA. The CDR3 has 15 residues. CDR1 and CDR2 from the germline V gene are MGHDK and SYGVNS. CDR3 protein: CASSASGPYQETQYF.

V gene TRBV2 combines with J gene TRBJ2-1; the D call of TRBD1 rests on TCRdb alone, since no DNA is present to check it. The CDR3 covers 14 residues. CDR1 is SNHLY and CDR2 is FYNNEI in the germline V gene. The CDR3 protein is CASHPRVRSNEQFF.

This chain connects TRBV11-1 to TRBJ1-1; there is no DNA to check the TCRdb D call of TRBD1. This CDR3 is built from 14 residues. Per germline, CDR1 SGHAT and CDR2 FQDESV (reference sequence). CDR3 in amino acids: CASSPGQWNTEAFF.

This rearrangement joins TRBV2 to TRBJ2-7; TCRdb's D gene call, TRBD1, goes unchecked for lack of DNA. This CDR3 spans 13 amino acids. Germline CDR1 and CDR2: SNHLY and FYNNEI. CDR3 residues: CASSSGGNHEQYF.

The rearrangement joins TRBV7-2 to TRBJ1-1; the D gene TCRdb calls, TRBD1, cannot be checked with no DNA. The CDR3 has 15 amino acids. Per germline, CDR1 SGHTA and CDR2 FQGNSA. This chain's CDR3 is CASTEDRGRGTEAFF.

V usage is TRBV7-2 and J usage is TRBJ2-5; TCRdb's D call, TRBD2, is unchecked because there is no DNA. Germline-derived CDR1 and CDR2 are SGHTA and FQGNSA. This CDR3 is 19 amino acids long. The CDR3 reads CASSLAGTAYFTTQETQYF.

The V and J genes are TRBV7-8 and TRBJ2-1; there is no DNA to check the TCRdb D call of TRBD2. Germline loops: CDR1 SGHVS, CDR2 FQNEAQ. The CDR3 extends over 19 amino acids. CDR3 loop: CASSLVRGTSGPRGREQFF.

The rearrangement joins TRBV6-1 to TRBJ1-2; TCRdb designates TRBD1, a call that cannot be tested without DNA. This CDR3 has 13 residues. From germline, CDR1 is MNHNS and CDR2 SASEGT. The CDR3: CASRDRGPRGYTF.

The CDR3 here is CASSTLTGLSYEQYF. The chain couples TRBV7-2 to TRBJ2-7; the D gene TCRdb calls, TRBD1, cannot be checked with no DNA. The CDR3 contains 15 residues. In germline, CDR1 is SGHTA, CDR2 FQGNSA.

V usage is TRBV7-2 and J usage is TRBJ2-3; TCRdb reports TRBD1, a call that lacks DNA to check it against. The CDR3 length is 16 residues. CDR1 SGHTA and CDR2 FQGNSA come from the germline V gene. CDR3 protein: CASSSSLLTPGDTQYF.

The rearrangement joins TRBV9 to TRBJ2-1; TCRdb calls TRBD2, which cannot be checked without DNA. Germline CDR1 SGDLS, CDR2 YYNGEE. This CDR3 has 18 residues. CDR3 region: CASSVDPAGQQGSNEQFF.

The genes are TRBV19 and TRBJ1-5. The germline gives CDR1 LNHDA, CDR2 SQIVND (reference sequence). The CDR3 is made up of 13 amino acids. Here the CDR3 reads CASSRQSDQPQHF. Filled out from reference TRBV19 and TRBJ1-5, the complete variable domain reads DGGITQSPKYLFRKEGQNVTLSCEQNLNHDAMYWYRQDPGQGLRLIYYSQIVNDFQKGDIAEGYSVSREKKESFPLTVTSAQKNPTAFYLCASSRQSDQPQHFGDGTRLSIL.

This sequence joins TRBV2 and TRBJ1-1. Germline V gives CDR1 SNHLY, CDR2 FYNNEI. The CDR3 has 14 amino acids. CDR3 region: CASSERVRVGEAFF. The whole variable domain, remainder taken from reference TRBV2 and TRBJ1-1, is EPEVTQTPSHQVTQMGQEVILRCVPISNHLYFYWYRQILGQKVEFLVSFYNNEISEKSEIFDDQFSVERPDGSNFTLKIRSTKLEDSAMYFCASSERVRVGEAFFGQGTRLTVV.

The chain couples TRBV5-5 to TRBJ1-4; TCRdb indicates TRBD1, and absent DNA this call remains unverified. CDR1 SGHKS and CDR2 YYEKEE come from the germline V gene (reference sequence). The CDR3 runs 15 residues. Here the CDR3 reads CASSLQGWGSEKLFF.